The 14 T cell receptor beta chains below come from one sample, sequenced in a study of cytomegalovirus exposure and HLA in healthy donors. Researchers ran the PCR with 60 Vbeta and 13 Jbeta primers. Data came from immunoSEQ multiplex PCR; TCRdb stores just in-frame clones and leaves some out. The sample records about 160,000 clones, just under 80% being singletons. The sample comprised PBMCs. The receptors come from a middle-aged woman in good health and CMV-seropositive.

This chain connects TRBV5-4 to TRBJ2-7; D is possibly TRBD2 (7 bases). CDR1 and CDR2 from the germline V gene are SGHNT and YYREEE (reference sequence). With 0 bases removed from V and 7 bases from J, the gap between germline ends came to 20 bases. The CDR3 sequence is 16 residues long. CDR3 nucleotides: TGTGCCAGCAGCTTGGGGGGGGGCGGGGATCCATGGGAGCAGTACTTC. Amino acid sequence: CASSLGGGGDPWEQYF.

The gene calls are TRBV11-2 and TRBJ1-2; no reliable D call. Trimming stripped 4 bases from V and 2 bases from J, with 11 bases between. Germline-derived CDR1 and CDR2 are SGHAT and FQNNGV. This CDR3 comprises 14 residues. Here the CDR3 reads CASSSEGSNYGYTF. The CDR3 nucleotides are TGTGCCAGCAGCTCCGAGGGCTCCAACTATGGCTACACCTTC.

The rearrangement joins TRBV28 to TRBJ2-3, with 7 bases identical to TRBD2. Germline V lookup: CDR1 MDHEN, CDR2 SYDVKM. The CDR3 length is 14 residues. J gave up 6 bases and V 4 bases, and 7 bases lay outside the gene matches. The CDR3 region has the DNA TGTGCCAGCAGTTCCCCTAGCGGAATCGATACGCAGTATTTT. Its translation is CASSSPSGIDTQYF.

The genes are TRBV29-1 and TRBJ1-2; 10 bases line up with TRBD1. Germline assignment: CDR1 SQVTM and CDR2 ANQGSEA. The CDR3 spans 13 residues. Trimming cost V 4 bases and J 4 bases; bases outside gene matches: 3. CDR3 amino acids: CSVGDRGPYGYTF. The CDR3 nucleotides are TGCAGCGTTGGGGACAGGGGTCCCTATGGCTACACCTTC.

This CDR3 is CASSSERVRGEQFF. The CDR3 nucleotides are TGTGCCAGCAGCTCTGAGCGGGTTCGGGGTGAGCAGTTCTTC. J is TRBJ2-1 and V is TRBV5-4; D possibly corresponds to TRBD2 (6 bases). Germline lookup yields CDR1 SGHNT and CDR2 YYREEE (reference sequence). CDR3 length equals 14 residues. Trimming took 3 bases from V and 9 from J, leaving 16 bases between them. The whole variable domain, remainder taken from reference TRBV5-4 and TRBJ2-1, is ETGVTQSPTHLIKTRGQQVTLRCSSQSGHNTVSWYQQALGQGPQFIFQYYREEENGRGNFPPRFSGLQFPNYSSELNVNALELDDSALYLCASSSERVRGEQFFGPGTRLTVL.

The gene calls are TRBV6-1 and TRBJ2-5; D remains unclear. V was cut by 3 bases and J by 1 base, with 21 bases left in between. This CDR3 has 18 amino acids. Germline V gene lookup returns CDR1 MNHNS and CDR2 SASEGT. CDR3 sequence: CASSDSQTPWSGQETQYF. DNA of the CDR3: TGTGCCAGCAGTGACAGCCAGACCCCATGGTCAGGCCAAGAGACCCAGTACTTC.

Comments on this clone: The junction differs from germline at one of its ends, possibly a read error. The CDR3 sequence: CAIRGQKNTDRQYF. The CDR3 DNA reads TGTGCCATCAGAGGACAGAAGAACACAGATAGGCAGTATTTT. V is TRBV10-3 and J is TRBJ2-3; TRBD1 is a possible D gene (6 bases). The CDR3 has 14 residues. Germline V gene data show CDR1 as ENHRY and CDR2 as SYGVKD.

This clone came up once. The chain recombines TRBV18 with TRBJ2-7; 9 bases map to TRBD1. The CDR3 runs to 14 residues. Trimming removed 4 bases from V and 3 bases from J; junction bases left unmatched: 4. Germline V gene lookup returns CDR1 KGHSH and CDR2 LQKENI. The CDR3 sequence: CASSQGTGNYEQYF. The DNA of the CDR3 is TGTGCCAGCTCACAAGGGACAGGGAACTACGAGCAGTACTTC.

This clone has just a few counts. V is TRBV2 and J is TRBJ1-5; no clear D. Trimming shortened V by 3 bases and J by 4 bases, and 10 bases separated the two germline ends. CDR1 is SNHLY, CDR2 FYNNEI, per germline. The length of the CDR3 is 14 residues. DNA for the CDR3: TGTGCCAGCAGTGAGGCGGGCAGAAATCAGCCCCAGCATTTT. This encodes CASSEAGRNQPQHF.

In its sample, this clone was seen a few times. The rearrangement uses TRBV6-5 and TRBJ1-3, with D possibly matching TRBD1 (5 bases). The CDR3 totals 12 residues. CDR1 and CDR2 from the germline V gene are MNHEY and SVGAGI. V was trimmed by 6 bases and J by 7 bases, leaving 10 bases between them. CDR3 loop: CASSLYRNTIYF. The CDR3 DNA follows: TGTGCCAGCAGCCTGTACAGGAACACCATATATTTT.

This clone was observed once. The rearrangement joins TRBV15 to TRBJ1-2; TRBD1 is a possible D gene (5 bases). The CDR3 runs 14 residues. Germline V gives CDR1 LNHNV, CDR2 YYDKDF (reference sequence). Trimming cost V 3 bases and J 4 bases, with 12 bases left between them. This CDR3 reads CATSRGGGGYGYTF. For the CDR3, the DNA is TGTGCCACCAGCAGGGGGGGTGGGGGCTATGGCTACACCTTC.

The rearrangement joins TRBV5-5 to TRBJ1-6; the match to TRBD1 covers 10 bases. Trimming cost V 3 bases and J 10 bases; bases outside gene matches: 4. The CDR3 extends over 14 amino acids. Germline CDR1 SGHKS, CDR2 YYEKEE (reference sequence). CDR3 region: CASSSDRGDSPLHF. The CDR3 bases are TGTGCCAGCAGCTCGGACAGGGGGGACTCACCCCTCCACTTT.

This chain uses TRBV12-5 with TRBJ2-1, with 7 bases aligning to TRBD1. The germline gives CDR1 LGHNT, CDR2 FRNRAP. The J segment lost 2 bases and the V segment lost 0 bases, leaving 4 bases of the junction unmatched. The CDR3 loop spans 16 amino acids. CDR3 bases: TGTGCTAGTGGTTTGGTTACAGGGGTACCCTACAATGAGCAGTTCTTC. This sequence encodes CASGLVTGVPYNEQFF.

A few counts support this clone. The chain uses TRBV13 and TRBJ1-1, with TRBD1 matching over 7 bases. The CDR3 consists of 15 residues. Per the germline V gene, CDR1 is PRHDT and CDR2 is FYEKMQ (reference sequence). Trimming cost V 5 bases and J 1 base; bases outside gene matches: 7. In DNA form, the CDR3 reads TGTGCCAGCAGCCCCCCCACAGGGGCGAACACTGAAGCTTTCTTT. It is translated as CASSPPTGANTEAFF.